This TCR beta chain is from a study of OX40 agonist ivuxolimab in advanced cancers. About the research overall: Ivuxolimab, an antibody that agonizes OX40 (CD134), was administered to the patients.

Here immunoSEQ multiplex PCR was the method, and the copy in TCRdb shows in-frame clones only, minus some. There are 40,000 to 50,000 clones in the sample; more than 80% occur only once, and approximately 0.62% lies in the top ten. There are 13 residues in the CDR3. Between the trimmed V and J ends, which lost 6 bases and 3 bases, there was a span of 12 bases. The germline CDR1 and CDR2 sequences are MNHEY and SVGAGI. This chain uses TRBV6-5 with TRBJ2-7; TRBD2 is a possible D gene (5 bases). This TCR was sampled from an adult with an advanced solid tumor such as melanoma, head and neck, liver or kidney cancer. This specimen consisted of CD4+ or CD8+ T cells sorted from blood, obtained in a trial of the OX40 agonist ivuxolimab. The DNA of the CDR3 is TGTGCCAGCAGCACGCTAGCACTCTACGAGCAGTACTTC. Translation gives CASSTLALYEQYF.